The 32 T cell receptor beta chains presented below share a single source sample, sequenced in a study of T cell responses to AZD1222 COVID-19 vaccine. TCRdb keeps only in-frame clones here, not all; method: immunoSEQ multiplex PCR. The table includes 90,000 to 130,000 clones, about 95% detected once. The source was peripheral blood, collected 28 days after the second AZD1222 dose. These TCRs come from an adult who received the AZD1222 COVID-19 vaccine.

The J gene is TRBJ1-2, the V gene TRBV10-3; no reliable D call. The CDR3 spans 16 residues. V shed 2 bases and J shed 4 bases, with 17 bases lying between them. CDR1 is ENHRY and CDR2 is SYGVKD in the germline V gene. The DNA of the CDR3 is TGTGCCATCAGTGAGAGGAGGGCGTCGGAAGGCTATGGCTACACCTTC. Translating it yields CAISERRASEGYGYTF.

The CDR3 DNA is TGTGCCAGCAGCCAAAGGGACGAGCAGTACTTC. Translation gives CASSQRDEQYF. The chain links TRBV3-1 (or the pseudogene TRBV3-2) to TRBJ2-7; no firm D call. V shed 2 bases and J shed 5 bases, with 4 bases lying between them. This CDR3 region has 11 residues. Germline V CDR1 and CDR2: LGHDT, YNNKEL (reference sequence).

J is TRBJ1-1 and V is TRBV5-4; D call uncertain. Germline assignment: CDR1 SGHNT and CDR2 YYREEE (reference sequence). V lost 6 bases and J lost 1, with 19 bases in between. This CDR3 has 16 amino acids. The CDR3 protein is CASNLRRETGNTEAFF. CDR3 nucleotide sequence: TGTGCCAGCAACCTCCGGCGAGAGACGGGGAACACTGAAGCTTTCTTT.

The chain links TRBV25-1 to TRBJ2-1; tentative D call: TRBD1 (6 bases). Trimming removed 4 bases from V and 3 bases from J, with 10 bases in between. The germline CDR1 and CDR2 sequences are MGHDK and SYGVNS. This CDR3 comprises 14 residues. DNA of the CDR3: TGTGCCAGCAGTGGGACAGAGATCTACAATGAGCAGTTCTTC. As protein: CASSGTEIYNEQFF.

CDR3 loop: CASSLVSPSGEQYF. Here the CDR3 DNA reads TGTGCCAGCAGCTTGGTTAGTCCCTCGGGCGAGCAGTACTTC. The chain links TRBV5-4 to TRBJ2-7, with unresolved D. The germline V gene has CDR1 SGHNT and CDR2 YYREEE (reference sequence). V was cut by 0 bases and J by 6 bases, with 13 bases left in between. This CDR3 is 14 amino acids long.

The rearrangement joins TRBV27 to TRBJ2-1; D gene unclear. From germline, CDR1 is MNHEY and CDR2 SMNVEV (reference sequence). Trimming took off 3 bases at V and 7 bases at J, with 4 bases between the two ends. The CDR3 has 11 residues. The CDR3 loop is CASSLGNEQFF. The CDR3 bases are TGTGCCAGCAGTTTGGGGAATGAGCAGTTCTTC.

V gene TRBV29-1 combines with J gene TRBJ2-3; 11 nucleotides line up with TRBD2. Germline V gene data show CDR1 as SQVTM and CDR2 as ANQGSEA. Unmatched junction bases numbered 6, after V lost 4 bases and J lost 6 bases. The CDR3 has 14 amino acids. The CDR3 DNA follows: TGCAGCGTTGGGGCTAGCGGGGGGAGCGATACGCAGTATTTT. Amino acids: CSVGASGGSDTQYF.

The rearrangement links TRBV30 to TRBJ1-4, with 7 bases fitting TRBD1. The CDR3 runs 12 residues. Germline-derived CDR1 and CDR2 are GTSNPN and SVGIG (reference sequence). The ends lost 7 bases at V and 10 bases at J; junction bases unmatched: 9. CDR3 nucleotides: TGTGCCTTCAGGGACAGCCGTGGAAAACTGTTTTTT. Translating gives CAFRDSRGKLFF.

The V gene is TRBV29-1, the J gene TRBJ2-3; no clear D gene. The CDR3 spans 12 residues. V was clipped by 4 bases and J by 6 bases, with 11 bases between them. Germline V gives CDR1 SQVTM, CDR2 ANQGSEA. In DNA form, the CDR3 reads TGCAGCGTTGGCCCCTCCGGCGATACGCAGTATTTT. This encodes CSVGPSGDTQYF.

J is TRBJ1-4 and V is TRBV5-1, with a tentative D call TRBD1 (5 bases). The CDR3 contains 17 residues. The V end lost 3 bases, the J end lost 0 bases, and 15 bases lay between the germline ends. Germline values: CDR1 SGHRS, CDR2 YFSETQ. CDR3 residues: CASSYYGTDATNEKLFF. The CDR3 coding sequence is TGCGCCAGCAGCTACTACGGGACCGACGCAACTAATGAAAAACTGTTTTTT.

CDR3 region: CASHLRGLYTEAFF. CDR3 nucleotide sequence: TGTGCCAGCCACTTAAGGGGGCTATACACTGAAGCTTTCTTT. The rearrangement uses TRBV27 and TRBJ1-1; the match to TRBD1 covers 7 bases. Germline V gene data show CDR1 as MNHEY and CDR2 as SMNVEV (reference sequence). V was clipped by 8 bases and J by 3 bases; unmatched bases: 9. This CDR3 contains 14 residues.

The chain couples TRBV19 to TRBJ2-3, with TRBD2 matching over 7 bases. Germline CDR1 LNHDA, CDR2 SQIVND (reference sequence). Unmatched junction bases numbered 9, after V lost 6 bases and J lost 0 bases. The CDR3 is made up of 16 amino acids. The CDR3 region has the DNA TGTGCCAGTAGGGGCCCGGGACTACAGAGCACAGATACGCAGTATTTT. Translation: CASRGPGLQSTDTQYF.

This chain links TRBV6-5 with TRBJ2-7, with D maybe TRBD2 (5 bases). Germline values: CDR1 MNHEY, CDR2 SVGAGI. The CDR3 has 13 amino acids. Trimming took off 6 bases at V and 2 bases at J, with 11 bases between the two ends. This CDR3 is CASRRTGTYEQYF. Here the CDR3 DNA reads TGTGCCAGCAGGCGTACCGGGACCTACGAGCAGTACTTC.

The V and J genes are TRBV5-4 and TRBJ1-1, with D possibly TRBD1 on 6 matching bases. Germline values: CDR1 SGHNT, CDR2 YYREEE (reference sequence). CDR3 length: 15 residues. Trimming took off 3 bases at V and 3 bases at J, with 15 bases between the two ends. CDR3 DNA sequence: TGTGCCAGCAGCTCTTTGGGGGCAGGGCACACTGAAGCTTTCTTT. Amino acids: CASSSLGAGHTEAFF.

A single count supports this clone. The rearrangement joins TRBV4-1 to TRBJ2-7, with a possible D match to TRBD1 (6 bases). The germline V gene encodes CDR1 MGHRA and CDR2 YSYEKL. The CDR3 covers 15 residues. The ends were cut back, 0 bases at V and 0 bases at J, with 9 bases in the middle. CDR3 DNA: TGCGCCAGCAGCCAAGAACAGGGTGGCTCCTACGAGCAGTACTTC. This codes for CASSQEQGGSYEQYF.

V is TRBV19 and J is TRBJ1-2, with D possibly being TRBD1 (5 bases). The CDR3 is 12 amino acids. In germline, CDR1 is LNHDA, CDR2 SQIVND (reference sequence). Trimming shortened V by 9 bases and J by 2 bases, and 10 bases separated the two germline ends. CDR3 protein: CASAQENYGYTF. The CDR3 DNA is TGTGCCAGCGCACAGGAAAACTATGGCTACACCTTC.

This sequence joins TRBV7-9 and TRBJ2-5; 8 bases are shared with TRBD2. This CDR3 has 14 residues. J lost 4 bases, V lost 0 bases, and 1 base had no gene match. Germline V gene lookup returns CDR1 SEHNR and CDR2 FQNEAQ (reference sequence). The CDR3 is CASSLASGRETQYF. In DNA form, the CDR3 reads TGTGCCAGCAGCTTAGCCAGCGGGAGAGAGACCCAGTACTTC.

This clone occurred once. V and J are TRBV5-6 and TRBJ1-5, with 7 bases aligning to TRBD1. This CDR3 comprises 19 residues. Trimming cost V 7 bases and J 2 bases; bases outside gene matches: 21. The V gene's germline CDR1 is SGHDT and CDR2 YYEEEE. The CDR3 coding sequence is TGTGCCAGCGACCACACAGGGGTACTTTTTTTGGGGGGCAATCAGCCCCAGCATTTT. It is translated as CASDHTGVLFLGGNQPQHF.

The rearrangement uses TRBV5-5 and TRBJ1-4; D call uncertain. The V gene lost 4 bases and the J gene lost 7 bases, with 17 bases spanning the gap. The germline V gene encodes CDR1 SGHKS and CDR2 YYEKEE (reference sequence). The CDR3 loop spans 15 amino acids. CDR3 bases: TGTGCCAGCAGCCTGCACCCTGGGCTCGGTGAAAAACTGTTTTTT. Its protein is CASSLHPGLGEKLFF.

This chain joins TRBV6-6 and TRBJ1-2; D gene ambiguous. Germline V gives CDR1 MNHNY, CDR2 SVGAGI (reference sequence). V lost 5 bases, J lost 7 bases, and 11 bases lay in between. This CDR3 has 12 amino acids. The CDR3 nucleotides read TGTGCCAGCAGTATAGACGGCTTTGGCTACACCTTC. This translates into CASSIDGFGYTF.

V is TRBV4-1 and J is TRBJ1-2, with TRBD1 matching 8 bases. Germline CDR1 MGHRA, CDR2 YSYEKL. This CDR3 spans 16 amino acids. V was pared by 4 bases and J by 4 bases, with 11 bases of the junction left unmatched. Here the CDR3 DNA reads TGCGCCAGCAGCCCTCGGGAACAGGGGGAATCCTATGGCTACACCTTC. Amino acid sequence: CASSPREQGESYGYTF.

The chain combines TRBV10-2 with TRBJ1-1, with D possibly TRBD1 on 5 matching bases. Germline V CDR1 and CDR2: WSHSY, SAAADI. The CDR3 has 14 amino acids. V was pared by 8 bases and J by 0 bases, with 13 bases between. CDR3 sequence (DNA): TGCGCCAGCGGGGACGGGGACTTGAACACTGAAGCTTTCTTT. Protein: CASGDGDLNTEAFF.

The J gene is TRBJ2-2, the V gene TRBV11-3, with 9 bases that match TRBD2. This CDR3 region has 18 residues. In germline, CDR1 is SGHNT, CDR2 YENEEA. V lost 1 base to trimming and J lost 4 bases; unmatched junction nucleotides: 10. The CDR3 spells CASSLARWGLAFTGELFF. The CDR3 nucleotides read TGTGCCAGCAGCTTAGCTCGGTGGGGACTAGCCTTCACCGGGGAGCTGTTTTTT.

The chain has TRBV4-1 and TRBJ2-7; 8 bases match TRBD2. Germline values: CDR1 MGHRA, CDR2 YSYEKL. J gave up 3 bases and V 0 bases, and 4 bases lay outside the gene matches. The CDR3 length is 15 residues. The CDR3 here is CASSQELAAIYEQYF. As DNA, the CDR3 is TGCGCCAGCAGCCAAGAACTAGCGGCAATCTACGAGCAGTACTTC.

The chain combines TRBV3-1 (or the pseudogene TRBV3-2) with TRBJ2-1, with TRBD1 as a possible D gene (6 bases). This CDR3 has 16 residues. Germline V gene data show CDR1 as LGHDT and CDR2 as YNNKEL (reference sequence). V shed 4 bases and J shed 4 bases, with 17 bases lying between them. The CDR3 nucleotides read TGTGCCAGCAGCCGAGCGGCACAGGGAGTTTACAATGAGCAGTTCTTC. Translation: CASSRAAQGVYNEQFF.

J is TRBJ1-6 and V is TRBV6-5; a weak D match, TRBD1 (5 bases). Germline lookup yields CDR1 MNHEY and CDR2 SVGAGI. V lost 0 bases to trimming and J lost 10 bases, with 16 bases between them. CDR3 length: 16 residues. CDR3 residues: CASSYSSGRDGSPLHF. The CDR3 DNA follows: TGTGCCAGCAGTTACTCGAGTGGCAGGGATGGGTCACCCCTCCACTTT.

This sequence joins TRBV7-9 and TRBJ2-3; TRBD2 agrees at 11 bases. This CDR3 comprises 18 residues. Per germline, CDR1 SEHNR and CDR2 FQNEAQ (reference sequence). J lost 4 bases, V lost 3 bases, and 12 bases had no gene match. The CDR3 DNA sequence: TGTGCCAGCAGCTTTCTGGCTCTAGTAGCGGGAGGGGCAGATACGCAGTATTTT. It codes for CASSFLALVAGGADTQYF.

The chain couples TRBV18 to TRBJ2-7, with D perhaps TRBD1 (5 bases). The CDR3 is 14 amino acids. V lost 3 bases and J 5 bases, leaving 14 bases between the germline ends. CDR1 KGHSH and CDR2 LQKENI come from the germline V gene. CDR3 protein: CASSPNLQGNEQYF. CDR3 in DNA: TGTGCCAGCTCACCGAATCTGCAGGGCAACGAGCAGTACTTC.

A word on this clone: Relative to the germline gene, one junction end is altered; a read error may explain this. The chain couples TRBV12-3 or TRBV12-4 to TRBJ1-3; tentatively, D is TRBD1 (6 bases). The CDR3 is 11 amino acids. The CDR3 region has the DNA TGTGCCAGCAGCCTTAACAGGGTAGCCGGTTTT. It yields the protein CASSLNRVAGF.

The V call is TRBV3-1 (or the pseudogene TRBV3-2), the J call TRBJ1-1, with a weak D call TRBD1 (6 bases). The CDR3 runs to 14 residues. The V end was cut by 6 bases, the J end by 1 base, with 12 bases between. Looked up from germline, CDR1 is LGHDT and CDR2 is YNNKEL (reference sequence). The CDR3 reads CASRHEQGNTEAFF. CDR3 DNA sequence: TGTGCCAGCAGACACGAACAGGGGAACACTGAAGCTTTCTTT.

The chain recombines TRBV5-1 with TRBJ2-7, with D possibly being TRBD2 (6 bases). The CDR3 extends over 13 amino acids. V dropped 4 bases and J dropped 4 bases, with 12 bases sitting between them. Germline V gives CDR1 SGHRS, CDR2 YFSETQ. The CDR3 sequence: CASSVLEGYEQYF. The CDR3 bases are TGCGCCAGCAGCGTGCTGGAGGGGTACGAGCAGTACTTC.

The genes are TRBV2 and TRBJ2-2, with TRBD2 matching over 14 bases. The CDR3 sequence is 14 residues long. Per germline, CDR1 SNHLY and CDR2 FYNNEI. J lost 4 bases, V lost 9 bases, and 1 base had no gene match. The CDR3 protein is CARGTSGSTGELFF. Here the CDR3 DNA reads TGTGCCAGGGGGACTAGCGGGAGCACCGGGGAGCTGTTTTTT.